This T cell receptor beta chain was captured by sequencing in a study of technical replicates of blood from a handful of donors. Libraries were prepared by immunoSEQ multiplex PCR; TCRdb keeps only in-frame clonotypes and omits some of them. The table has 70,000 to 95,000 clones, 90% to 95% seen once. The CDR3 totals 14 residues. J was trimmed by 2 bases and V by 6 bases; bases with no gene match: 6. Germline V CDR1 and CDR2: SQVTM, ANQGSEA. What was sequenced was T cells isolated from PBMCs. The sequence came from a human donor in good health. The J gene is TRBJ2-2, the V gene TRBV29-1; 7 nucleotides align to TRBD2. DNA of the CDR3: TGCAGCGTCTCTAGCGGCAGAAACACCGGGGAGCTGTTTTTT. It yields the protein CSVSSGRNTGELFF.